A single sample is the source of the 20 T cell receptor beta chains below, sequenced in a study of cytomegalovirus exposure and HLA in healthy donors. Amplification used 60 Vbeta primers and 13 Jbeta primers. Method: immunoSEQ multiplex PCR; TCRdb's copy keeps in-frame clones and lacks some. Among roughly 150,000 clones, roughly 80% were seen once, and the ten largest hold roughly 9.3%. The material sequenced was PBMCs. The source of these receptors is a man in his late teens or twenties in good health and CMV-seropositive.

About this clone itself: The conserved phenylalanine or tryptophan normally closing the CDR3 is absent here, so this likely arose from a read error. The chain uses TRBV5-1 and TRBJ1-6; a weak D match, TRBD1 (6 bases). Germline CDR1 reads SGHRS; CDR2 reads YFSETQ. The CDR3 has 14 residues. Trimming removed 2 bases at V and 5 bases at J, with 8 bases between. DNA of the CDR3: TGCGCCAGCAGCTTAGGGGGTAATAATTCACCCCTCCACCTT. Its protein product is CASSLGGNNSPLHL.

This clone showed up just once. The chain is built from TRBV7-3 and TRBJ2-5; 8 bases agree with TRBD1. V lost 3 bases, J lost 3 bases, and 0 bases stayed unmatched. In germline, CDR1 is SGHTA, CDR2 FQGTGA. This CDR3 comprises 13 residues. In DNA, the CDR3 is TGTGCCAGCAGCTTGGACAGGGAAGAGACCCAGTACTTC. Its translation is CASSLDREETQYF.

The chain has TRBV7-9 and TRBJ2-5, with TRBD1 identical over 8 bases. The CDR3 has 17 residues. The J segment lost 4 bases and the V segment lost 2 bases, leaving 12 bases of the junction unmatched. Germline values: CDR1 SEHNR, CDR2 FQNEAQ (reference sequence). CDR3 in amino acids: CASSLLKQQGEPETQYF. In DNA form, the CDR3 reads TGTGCCAGCAGCTTACTAAAGCAACAGGGGGAACCAGAGACCCAGTACTTC.

The CDR3 DNA reads TGTGCCAGTAGTACCAGACGGGACTCTGGAAACACCATATATTTT. Translation: CASSTRRDSGNTIYF. V is TRBV19 and J is TRBJ1-3; no clear D. This CDR3 has 15 residues. Germline assignment: CDR1 LNHDA and CDR2 SQIVND (reference sequence). The ends were cut back, 4 bases at V and 0 bases at J, with 10 bases in the middle.

This clone was detected only a few times. The rearrangement uses TRBV29-1 and TRBJ2-1; the match to TRBD2 covers 11 bases. V shed 7 bases and J 4 bases; nucleotides not matched to a gene: 6. Germline CDR1 reads SQVTM; CDR2 reads ANQGSEA. The CDR3 consists of 14 residues. DNA of the CDR3: TGCAGCGGCGGGACTAGCGGATTTTACAATGAGCAGTTCTTC. It translates to CSGGTSGFYNEQFF.

The chain employs TRBV5-4 and TRBJ2-1; no clear D. The CDR3 extends over 15 amino acids. Germline lookup yields CDR1 SGHNT and CDR2 YYREEE (reference sequence). Trimming took off 2 bases at V and 3 bases at J, with 12 bases between the two ends. CDR3 nucleotide sequence: TGTGCCAGCAGCTTCCCGTGGTCTATCTACAATGAGCAGTTCTTC. Its translation: CASSFPWSIYNEQFF. The variable domain in full, completed from reference TRBV5-4 and TRBJ2-1, reads ETGVTQSPTHLIKTRGQQVTLRCSSQSGHNTVSWYQQALGQGPQFIFQYYREEENGRGNFPPRFSGLQFPNYSSELNVNALELDDSALYLCASSFPWSIYNEQFFGPGTRLTVL.

The rearrangement joins TRBV5-4 to TRBJ1-1; a weak D match, TRBD1 (5 bases). The CDR3 contains 12 residues. The germline gives CDR1 SGHNT, CDR2 YYREEE (reference sequence). V was shortened by 4 bases and J by 10 bases, with 14 bases between the two germline ends. CDR3 protein: CASSPWGGGAFF. The CDR3 coding sequence is TGTGCCAGCAGCCCTTGGGGCGGCGGAGCTTTCTTT.

The rearrangement uses TRBV5-6 and TRBJ2-7, with TRBD2 matching over 7 bases. The germline CDR1 and CDR2 sequences are SGHDT and YYEEEE. J was trimmed by 3 bases and V by 3 bases; bases with no gene match: 3. The CDR3 has 13 residues. The CDR3 here is CASSWTSNYEQYF. The CDR3, as DNA: TGTGCCAGCAGCTGGACTAGTAACTACGAGCAGTACTTC.

The gene calls are TRBV29-1 and TRBJ2-7; D call uncertain. Trimming pared 5 bases from V and 6 bases from J, leaving 11 bases between. This CDR3 is built from 11 residues. Germline values: CDR1 SQVTM, CDR2 ANQGSEA. The CDR3 bases are TGCAGCGTTCTGGAGAAATTCGAGCAGTACTTC. Protein product: CSVLEKFEQYF.

This clone was picked up a small number of times. V usage is TRBV30 and J usage is TRBJ1-1; D gene uncertain. V lost 3 bases to trimming and J lost 7 bases, with 9 bases between them. CDR1 is GTSNPN and CDR2 is SVGIG in the germline V gene (reference sequence). The CDR3 extends over 11 amino acids. This CDR3 is CAWSREVEAFF. CDR3 nucleotides: TGTGCCTGGAGCCGGGAGGTTGAAGCTTTCTTT. Drawing the rest from reference TRBV30 and TRBJ1-1, the complete variable domain is SQTIHQWPATLVQPVGSPLSLECTVEGTSNPNLYWYRQAAGRGLQLLFYSVGIGQISSEVPQNLSASRPQDRQFILSSKKLLLSDSGFYLCAWSREVEAFFGQGTRLTVV.

The chain combines TRBV5-6 with TRBJ1-2; D remains unclear. CDR1 is SGHDT and CDR2 is YYEEEE in the germline V gene. Trimming cost V 2 bases and J 4 bases, with 6 bases left between them. The CDR3 totals 12 residues. CDR3 protein: CASSFRGYGYTF. DNA of the CDR3: TGTGCCAGCAGCTTTCGGGGCTATGGCTACACCTTC. The whole variable domain, filled in from reference TRBV5-6 and TRBJ1-2, reads DAGVTQSPTHLIKTRGQQVTLRCSPKSGHDTVSWYQQALGQGPQFIFQYYEEEERQRGNFPDRFSGHQFPNYSSELNVNALLLGDSALYLCASSFRGYGYTFGSGTRLTVV.

The rearrangement joins TRBV5-6 to TRBJ1-1; no reliable D call. Germline CDR1 reads SGHDT; CDR2 reads YYEEEE. There are 15 residues in the CDR3. Trimming cost V 0 bases and J 5 bases, with 14 bases left between them. The CDR3 coding sequence is TGTGCCAGCAGCTTGGTGAGAGCGGTCTCGACTGAAGCTTTCTTT. Translation: CASSLVRAVSTEAFF.

The chain has TRBV19 and TRBJ1-4; possibly TRBD1 for D (5 bases). V was cut by 6 bases and J by 8 bases, with 10 bases left in between. Germline V gene sequence: CDR1 LNHDA, CDR2 SQIVND (reference sequence). The CDR3 has 12 residues. CDR3 loop: CASSQGGEKLFF. As DNA, the CDR3 is TGTGCCAGTAGCCAGGGAGGGGAAAAACTGTTTTTT.

CDR3 residues: CATSWVSGSKETQYF. The CDR3 region has the DNA TGTGCCACCAGCTGGGTAAGCGGGAGCAAAGAGACCCAGTACTTC. The chain carries TRBV15 and TRBJ2-5; 8 nucleotides agree with TRBD2. CDR3 length: 15 residues. With V trimmed by 5 bases and J by 3 bases, 8 bases remained unmatched. In germline, CDR1 is LNHNV, CDR2 YYDKDF (reference sequence).

In its sample, this clone was seen a few times. The chain carries TRBV10-3 and TRBJ1-2, with 7 bases identical to TRBD1. CDR1 ENHRY and CDR2 SYGVKD come from the germline V gene. Unmatched junction bases numbered 3, after V lost 4 bases and J lost 4 bases. The CDR3 runs to 13 residues. CDR3 loop: CAISAPGGYGYTF. The CDR3 nucleotides are TGTGCCATCAGTGCTCCAGGGGGCTATGGCTACACCTTC.

J is TRBJ1-2 and V is TRBV27; the D gene is possibly TRBD1 (6 bases). CDR1 is MNHEY, CDR2 SMNVEV, per germline (reference sequence). The V gene lost 2 bases and the J gene lost 4 bases, with 17 bases spanning the gap. This CDR3 spans 16 amino acids. CDR3 DNA: TGTGCCAGCAGTTTAATCCAGCCCAGGGGCCCCTATGGCTACACCTTC. Translating gives CASSLIQPRGPYGYTF.

The rearrangement uses TRBV6-1 and TRBJ1-1; D remains ambiguous. V lost 1 base, J lost 5 bases, and 20 bases lay in between. This CDR3 is 17 amino acids long. Germline V CDR1 and CDR2: MNHNS, SASEGT. The CDR3 region is CASSEVPPMRAGTEAFF. Written as DNA, the CDR3 is TGTGCCAGCAGTGAAGTCCCCCCGATGCGAGCGGGGACTGAAGCTTTCTTT.

There are a few counts of this clone. J is TRBJ1-1 and V is TRBV27; a possible D gene is TRBD1 (6 bases). Trimming removed 2 bases at V and 6 bases at J, with 10 bases between. CDR1 is MNHEY and CDR2 is SMNVEV in the germline V gene (reference sequence). There are 13 residues in the CDR3. CDR3 loop: CASSLGGGAEAFF. CDR3 DNA sequence: TGTGCCAGCAGTTTAGGGGGGGGCGCTGAAGCTTTCTTT.

The chain carries TRBV29-1 and TRBJ1-1; TRBD1 matches at 7 bases. V shed 4 bases, J shed 1 base, and the junction held 3 bases outside the gene matches. CDR1 is SQVTM, CDR2 ANQGSEA, per germline. This CDR3 is 13 amino acids long. CDR3 sequence (DNA): TGCAGCGTTGGACAGGGCGAGAACACTGAAGCTTTCTTT. Protein sequence: CSVGQGENTEAFF.

To note about this clone: Likely a read error: the CDR3 ends without its conserved phenylalanine or tryptophan. The chain's CDR3 is CASSVTGGFSPLHL. The CDR3 DNA sequence: TGTGCCAGTAGTGTAACAGGGGGCTTTTCACCCCTCCACCTT. The chain has TRBV19 and TRBJ1-6; TRBD1 matches 9 bases. The length of the CDR3 is 14 residues. Germline values: CDR1 LNHDA, CDR2 SQIVND (reference sequence). V was pared by 5 bases and J by 9 bases, with 5 bases of the junction left unmatched.